This entry features one TCR beta chain sequence. In the PCR, 60 Vbeta and 13 Jbeta primers were used. Sequencing used immunoSEQ multiplex PCR; TCRdb keeps in-frame clones, though not all of them. The top ten hold approximately 3.2% of the sample, which has some 150,000 clones, roughly 80% seen once. This entry comes from a study of cytomegalovirus exposure and HLA in healthy donors. Study-wide context: In an earlier analysis, 90 million to 130 million unique TCR beta sequences were found from some 200 million T cells.

Per the germline V gene, CDR1 is SNHLY and CDR2 is FYNNEI. Trimming cost V 9 bases and J 1 base; bases outside gene matches: 4. The length of the CDR3 is 13 residues. This TCR was recovered from a man aged 35-49 years in good health and CMV-seronegative. The rearrangement joins TRBV2 to TRBJ2-7; TRBD1 matches at 9 bases. Input material: PBMCs. DNA of the CDR3: TGTGCCAGTTCCGGGACAGGGTCCTACGAGCAGTACTTC. Protein product: CASSGTGSYEQYF.